Listed below are T cell receptor beta chains from one sample, sequenced in a study of T cells in Graves' hyperthyroidism and ophthalmopathy. TCRdb reprocessed the multiplex PCR reads with MiXCR, giving one entry per CDR3 protein. Here the sample spans about half a million distinct CDR3 sequences, about 16% being singletons. The material sequenced was blood. The receptors stem from a woman under 40 with Graves' ophthalmopathy. Both conserved end residues are part of each CDR3. The D gene is left open where the match is weak.

CDR3 protein: CSVAAGQGLNIQYF; D gene: TRBD1; V gene: TRBV29-1; J gene: TRBJ2-4
CDR3 protein: CASSQDGRTNSPLHF; D gene: -; V gene: TRBV14; J gene: TRBJ1-6
CDR3 protein: CASSPPGGGDTEAFF; D gene: TRBD1; V gene: TRBV7-6; J gene: TRBJ1-1
CDR3 protein: CASRTATFGTSGNYEQFF; D gene: TRBD2; V gene: TRBV27; J gene: TRBJ2-1
CDR3 protein: CASSQGRPSGAFF; D gene: -; V gene: TRBV3-1; J gene: TRBJ1-1
CDR3 protein: CASSLVSTGDTQYF; D gene: -; V gene: TRBV7-2; J gene: TRBJ2-3
CDR3 protein: CASSGTGLRSNNEQFF; D gene: -; V gene: TRBV5-6; J gene: TRBJ2-1
CDR3 protein: CASSPDPRETQYF; D gene: -; V gene: TRBV9; J gene: TRBJ2-5
CDR3 protein: CASSLRQGGIHNEQFF; D gene: -; V gene: TRBV7-3; J gene: TRBJ2-1
CDR3 protein: CASRVAGGPDTQYF; D gene: TRBD2; V gene: TRBV2; J gene: TRBJ2-3
CDR3 protein: CASSFTSGRALLDEQFF; D gene: TRBD2; V gene: TRBV5-4; J gene: TRBJ2-1
CDR3 protein: CASSLFISPYNEQFF; D gene: -; V gene: TRBV7-8; J gene: TRBJ2-1
CDR3 protein: CSGPPEGAGNQPQHF; D gene: -; V gene: TRBV29-1; J gene: TRBJ1-5
CDR3 protein: CASKVGKSSYNEQFF; D gene: -; V gene: TRBV6-1; J gene: TRBJ2-1
CDR3 protein: CASSKGYGETQYF; D gene: -; V gene: TRBV7-8; J gene: TRBJ2-5
CDR3 protein: CASSLVGQLDEQFF; D gene: -; V gene: TRBV7-2; J gene: TRBJ2-1
CDR3 protein: CASRLTDRGPYEQYF; D gene: TRBD1; V gene: TRBV28; J gene: TRBJ2-7
CDR3 protein: CASSPWGAPQETQYF; D gene: -; V gene: TRBV18; J gene: TRBJ2-5
CDR3 protein: CSARVEGMNTEAFF; D gene: -; V gene: TRBV20-1; J gene: TRBJ1-1
CDR3 protein: CATSRDPAPSGIWNEQFF; D gene: TRBD2; V gene: TRBV15; J gene: TRBJ2-1
CDR3 protein: CASGLTTAGGYTDTQYF; D gene: TRBD2; V gene: TRBV12-5; J gene: TRBJ2-3
CDR3 protein: CATSKGSSYEQYF; D gene: -; V gene: TRBV24-1; J gene: TRBJ2-7